This T cell receptor beta chain was identified in a study of molecular identifiers for immune sequencing clone quantification. V dropped 0 bases and J dropped 1; count of bases not matched to a gene: 13. The germline V gene encodes CDR1 KGHDR and CDR2 SFDVKD. The CDR3 extends over 20 amino acids. One entry per CDR3 protein results from TCRdb running MiXCR on the PCR reads. This table holds about 630,000 distinct CDR3 sequences, roughly 27% found once. This clonotype came up many times. The receptor comes from a human donor in good health. Some libraries in this study had Jurkat cell RNA spiked in. The gene calls are TRBV24-1 and TRBJ1-5; 8 bases are a match to TRBD1. Sequences were obtained from naive CD8+ T cells from blood, with Jurkat cell RNA spiked in. Subset indicated: FACS-sorted CD8+CD4-CCR7+CD45RA+ naive T cells. CDR3 sequence (DNA): TGTGCCACCAGTGATTTGGGTCCGGTTCCAGGGGGCCAAAGCAATCAGCCCCAGCATTTT. Its translation: CATSDLGPVPGGQSNQPQHF.